The T cell receptor (beta chain) described here comes from a study of OX40 agonist ivuxolimab in advanced cancers. Whole-study findings and limits: Patients who responded partially at 0.1-3.0 mg/kg showed clonal expansion ranking among the lowest. Mean expanded clone counts were higher in CD8+ than CD4+ T cells.

Profiled with immunoSEQ multiplex PCR; TCRdb holds only in-frame clones, not every one. The table has 75,000 to 80,000 clones, about 80% seen once. Trimming stripped 3 bases from V and 6 bases from J, with 14 bases between. Looked up from germline, CDR1 is SNHLY and CDR2 is FYNNEI. The CDR3 is 14 amino acids. On this clone itself: No antigen is known for it.

The chain joins TRBV2 to TRBJ1-1, with D maybe TRBD1 (5 bases). The sequence was collected from an adult with an advanced solid tumor such as melanoma, head and neck, liver or kidney cancer. Sequencing used CD4+ or CD8+ T cells sorted from blood, obtained in a trial of the OX40 agonist ivuxolimab. The CDR3 region has the DNA TGTGCCAGCAGTGACCGCGGGACGACCTCTGAAGCTTTCTTT. Its translation: CASSDRGTTSEAFF. Full variable domain (rest looked up from reference TRBV2 and TRBJ1-1): EPEVTQTPSHQVTQMGQEVILRCVPISNHLYFYWYRQILGQKVEFLVSFYNNEISEKSEIFDDQFSVERPDGSNFTLKIRSTKLEDSAMYFCASSDRGTTSEAFFGQGTRLTVV.